The 5 T cell receptor beta chains in this list originate from one sample, sequenced in a study of CD8+ T cells in alopecia areata. After isolation, RNA underwent reverse transcription to generate cDNA as the sequencing template. Only in-frame clones appear in the TCRdb table, and some are missing; sequencing was by immunoSEQ multiplex PCR. Of more than 95,000 clones listed, more than 30% are singletons. The sample consisted of CD4+ T cells sorted from blood. Receptor source: a human donor with alopecia areata.

V gene TRBV11-2 combines with J gene TRBJ2-7; the match to TRBD2 covers 9 bases. CDR1 is SGHAT and CDR2 is FQNNGV in the germline V gene. This CDR3 is 16 amino acids long. After removal of 0 bases from V and 5 bases from J, the junction contained 8 bases not matched to a gene. The CDR3 is CASSLDSGGPRHEQYF. CDR3 nucleotide sequence: TGTGCCAGCAGCTTAGATAGCGGGGGCCCAAGGCACGAGCAGTACTTC.

A few counts support this clone. The sample holds other DNA sequences that translate to the same CDR3. The chain joins TRBV29-1 to TRBJ2-5; D remains unclear. The V end was cut by 4 bases, the J end by 2 bases, with 8 bases between. Per germline, CDR1 SQVTM and CDR2 ANQGSEA. CDR3 size: 12 residues. The DNA of the CDR3 is TGCAGCGTTGGCAGCTCTCAAGAGACCCAGTACTTC. Translating gives CSVGSSQETQYF.

The chain has TRBV29-1 and TRBJ2-1; TRBD2 might be the D (5 bases). V was clipped by 4 bases and J by 10 bases, with 14 bases between them. This CDR3 has 12 residues. Germline V lookup: CDR1 SQVTM, CDR2 ANQGSEA. The CDR3 loop is CSVGFRETEQFF. The CDR3, as DNA: TGCAGCGTTGGCTTCCGGGAAACCGAGCAGTTCTTC.

This chain uses TRBV18 with TRBJ2-6; no firm D call. Germline V gives CDR1 KGHSH, CDR2 LQKENI. Trimming pared 3 bases from V and 4 bases from J, leaving 7 bases between. The CDR3 consists of 14 residues. CDR3 residues: CASSPDHGANVLTF. The DNA of the CDR3 is TGTGCCAGCTCACCGGACCACGGGGCCAACGTCCTGACTTTC.

The rearrangement uses TRBV5-1 and TRBJ2-7; a possible D gene is TRBD1 (7 bases). Germline-derived CDR1 and CDR2 are SGHRS and YFSETQ. V dropped 4 bases and J dropped 7 bases, with 24 bases sitting between them. The CDR3 has 16 residues. The DNA of the CDR3 is TGCGCCAGCAGCACCGGGGAGACAGGGTACGGAGGGGAGCAGTACTTC. This codes for CASSTGETGYGGEQYF.